This T cell receptor beta chain is from a study of blood T cell repertoires in COVID-19. CDR1 and CDR2 from the germline V gene are MNHEY and SVGAGI. The CDR3 runs 13 residues. Trimming took 6 bases from V and 3 from J, leaving 11 bases between them. In the authors' methods: It was from reference gene primer amplification that nucleated cell counts were estimated. Generated by immunoSEQ multiplex PCR, the TCRdb table keeps only in-frame clones and is missing some. V and J calls and clone size are as listed in that table; D and trimming were resolved from the DNA. The sample lists approximately 340,000 clones, 80% to 90% occurring once.

Sequenced sample: peripheral blood. The gene calls are TRBV6-5 and TRBJ1-2; perhaps TRBD1 as D (6 bases). The clonotype comes from a man aged 25-45 years with active or convalescent COVID-19. The CDR3 reads CASRVPGDYGYTF. The CDR3 DNA follows: TGTGCCAGCAGGGTACCAGGGGACTATGGCTACACCTTC.